These 28 T cell receptor beta chains were sequenced from one sample in a study of blood T cell repertoires in COVID-19. Generated by immunoSEQ multiplex PCR, the TCRdb table keeps only in-frame clones and is missing some. The repertoire includes about 250,000 clones, roughly 80% of them detected once, and less than 5.5% sits in the top ten. Sequencing used PBMCs or T cells enriched from blood (not recorded which). Receptors were obtained from a man in his forties who had been exposed to COVID-19.

The genes are TRBV7-9 and TRBJ1-1; the D gene is possibly TRBD1 (5 bases). The V end lost 1 base, the J end lost 7 bases, and 13 bases lay between the germline ends. Germline V lookup: CDR1 SEHNR, CDR2 FQNEAQ (reference sequence). CDR3 length equals 14 residues. In DNA form, the CDR3 reads TGTGCCAGCAGCTTAGAGGGGACTACCGGTGAAGCTTTCTTT. Protein: CASSLEGTTGEAFF.

The chain uses TRBV7-8 and TRBJ1-4; D gene unclear. V was shortened by 8 bases and J by 4 bases, with 11 bases between the two germline ends. CDR1 is SGHVS, CDR2 FQNEAQ, per germline. This CDR3 contains 13 residues. As DNA, the CDR3 is TGTGCCAGCGTGAGGGCCGATAATGAAAAACTGTTTTTT. This encodes CASVRADNEKLFF.

The V gene is TRBV5-4, the J gene TRBJ1-1; D is ambiguous. V was pared by 0 bases and J by 1 base, with 10 bases between. The CDR3 is 15 residues long. Germline V gives CDR1 SGHNT, CDR2 YYREEE (reference sequence). The CDR3 spells CASSLAPDWNTEAFF. DNA of the CDR3: TGTGCCAGCAGCTTGGCCCCCGACTGGAACACTGAAGCTTTCTTT.

The genes are TRBV3-1 (or the pseudogene TRBV3-2) and TRBJ1-5; D perhaps matches TRBD1 (6 bases). Germline V gene sequence: CDR1 LGHDT, CDR2 YNNKEL (reference sequence). V was clipped by 8 bases and J by 0 bases, with 11 bases between them. CDR3 length: 14 residues. The CDR3 nucleotides read TGTGCCAGCTCGAAGGGGGATAGCAATCAGCCCCAGCATTTT. Translated, it gives CASSKGDSNQPQHF.

This clone was observed a handful of times. The chain links TRBV5-6 to TRBJ1-3, with D perhaps TRBD1 (5 bases). V lost 0 bases, J lost 5 bases, and 9 bases lay in between. This CDR3 contains 14 residues. CDR1 and CDR2 (germline): SGHDT, YYEEEE. DNA of the CDR3: TGTGCCAGCAGCTTGGAGGGACTGAGAAACACCATATATTTT. Encoded protein: CASSLEGLRNTIYF.

Concerning this clone: Distinct nucleotide sequences in the sample also encode this CDR3. V gene TRBV20-1 combines with J gene TRBJ1-1; no reliable D call. The germline V gene has CDR1 DFQATT and CDR2 SNEGSKA (reference sequence). Trimming pared 4 bases from V and 4 bases from J, leaving 7 bases between. The CDR3 runs 11 residues. CDR3 protein: CSANQVTEAFF. In nucleotides, the CDR3 is TGCAGTGCTAATCAGGTCACTGAAGCTTTCTTT.

This clone was found a few times. The chain joins TRBV30 to TRBJ1-2; maybe TRBD1 (6 bases). The CDR3 has 13 amino acids. The germline CDR1 and CDR2 sequences are GTSNPN and SVGIG (reference sequence). The V end was cut by 7 bases, the J end by 4 bases, with 16 bases between. The CDR3 DNA reads TGTGCCTCGGCGACCGGGGGGCCCTATGGCTACACCTTC. This translates into CASATGGPYGYTF. Supplemented by reference TRBV30 and TRBJ1-2, the full variable domain reads SQTIHQWPATLVQPVGSPLSLECTVEGTSNPNLYWYRQAAGRGLQLLFYSVGIGQISSEVPQNLSASRPQDRQFILSSKKLLLSDSGFYLCASATGGPYGYTFGSGTRLTVV.

The chain employs TRBV20-1 and TRBJ2-5; 9 bases align to TRBD2. Germline CDR1 reads DFQATT; CDR2 reads SNEGSKA (reference sequence). V lost 3 bases and J lost 3; bases outside the gene matches: 11. The CDR3 sequence is 16 residues long. Here the CDR3 reads CSASSPGLARKETQYF. The CDR3, as DNA: TGCAGTGCTAGTTCCCCGGGACTAGCCAGGAAAGAGACCCAGTACTTC.

This clone has just one count. This chain links TRBV5-4 with TRBJ2-3; D might be TRBD2 (6 bases). The germline CDR1 and CDR2 sequences are SGHNT and YYREEE (reference sequence). This CDR3 is built from 17 residues. V lost 0 bases and J 2 bases, leaving 16 bases between the germline ends. CDR3 sequence reads: CASSLGWTTRTTDTQYF. The DNA of the CDR3 is TGTGCCAGCAGCTTGGGTTGGACTACCCGAACCACAGATACGCAGTATTTT.

In DNA form, the CDR3 reads TGTGCCAGCAGTCTGACAGTGATGAATGAGCAGTTCTTC. Protein sequence: CASSLTVMNEQFF. This chain connects TRBV2 to TRBJ2-1; tentative D call: TRBD1 (5 bases). Trimming stripped 5 bases from V and 7 bases from J, with 12 bases between. The germline V gene has CDR1 SNHLY and CDR2 FYNNEI. CDR3 length: 13 amino acids.

The rearrangement links TRBV5-4 to TRBJ2-1, with a possible D match to TRBD1 (8 bases). V lost 0 bases and J lost 8, with 15 bases in between. Germline CDR1 is SGHNT and CDR2 is YYREEE (reference sequence). This CDR3 spans 15 amino acids. This CDR3 reads CASSLAYRGGDEQFF. The CDR3 coding sequence is TGTGCCAGCAGCTTGGCGTACAGGGGGGGCGATGAGCAGTTCTTC. The full variable domain, in which reference TRBV5-4 and TRBJ2-1 provide the parts outside the CDR3, is ETGVTQSPTHLIKTRGQQVTLRCSSQSGHNTVSWYQQALGQGPQFIFQYYREEENGRGNFPPRFSGLQFPNYSSELNVNALELDDSALYLCASSLAYRGGDEQFFGPGTRLTVL.

This clone came up many times. The rearrangement uses TRBV5-6 and TRBJ1-3; the D gene is possibly TRBD1 (6 bases). The germline V gene encodes CDR1 SGHDT and CDR2 YYEEEE. The CDR3 totals 16 residues. V lost 4 bases and J 2 bases, leaving 16 bases between the germline ends. CDR3 DNA sequence: TGTGCCAGCAGCGAAGGGGTGGGGGCTACTGGAAACACCATATATTTT. Its protein product is CASSEGVGATGNTIYF.

The V call is TRBV7-9, the J call TRBJ2-5, with D perhaps matching TRBD2 (5 bases). The CDR3 totals 14 residues. Germline V gene sequence: CDR1 SEHNR, CDR2 FQNEAQ (reference sequence). V lost 4 bases to trimming and J lost 0 bases, with 9 bases between them. CDR3 residues: CASSSRRYQETQYF. The DNA of the CDR3 is TGTGCCAGCAGCTCTCGGAGGTACCAAGAGACCCAGTACTTC.

V and J are TRBV19 and TRBJ2-1; 9 bases are a match to TRBD2. V lost 7 bases and J lost 5; bases outside the gene matches: 9. Germline V gives CDR1 LNHDA, CDR2 SQIVND (reference sequence). The CDR3 spans 15 residues. The CDR3 spells CASKRREGGHNEQFF. CDR3 sequence (DNA): TGTGCCAGTAAAAGGCGGGAGGGAGGCCACAATGAGCAGTTCTTC.

This clone was seen more than once but under ten times. The chain uses TRBV7-9 and TRBJ1-1; 7 nucleotides agree with TRBD1. CDR3 size: 13 residues. CDR1 is SEHNR, CDR2 FQNEAQ, per germline (reference sequence). V trimming: 3 bases; J trimming: 7 bases; junction bases outside the gene matches: 5. The CDR3 loop is CASSLRQGDEAFF. CDR3 sequence (DNA): TGTGCCAGCAGCTTGAGGCAGGGGGATGAAGCTTTCTTT.

The chain joins TRBV19 to TRBJ2-7, with TRBD1 identical over 8 bases. The V segment lost 8 bases and the J segment 5 bases; nucleotides outside the gene matches: 8. This CDR3 contains 13 residues. Germline assignment: CDR1 LNHDA and CDR2 SQIVND (reference sequence). CDR3 loop: CASQGASRDEQYF. In DNA form, the CDR3 reads TGTGCCAGTCAGGGGGCTAGTAGAGACGAGCAGTACTTC. The whole variable domain, remainder taken from reference TRBV19 and TRBJ2-7, is DGGITQSPKYLFRKEGQNVTLSCEQNLNHDAMYWYRQDPGQGLRLIYYSQIVNDFQKGDIAEGYSVSREKKESFPLTVTSAQKNPTAFYLCASQGASRDEQYFGPGTRLTVT.

This chain links TRBV19 with TRBJ1-2, with no clear D. Trimming shortened V by 6 bases and J by 2 bases, and 19 bases separated the two germline ends. Looked up from germline, CDR1 is LNHDA and CDR2 is SQIVND (reference sequence). This CDR3 is built from 16 residues. CDR3 DNA sequence: TGTGCCAGTAGCCATACAGACGCTGAATTCAACTATGGCTACACCTTC. This gives the protein CASSHTDAEFNYGYTF.

The chain joins TRBV14 to TRBJ2-1; TRBD2 is a possible D gene (5 bases). The V gene's germline CDR1 is SGHDN and CDR2 FVKESK. The CDR3 totals 12 residues. Trimming cost V 1 base and J 9 bases, with 7 bases left between them. The CDR3 region has the DNA TGTGCCAGCAGCCAAGTGCGGGTTGAGCAGTTCTTC. It translates to CASSQVRVEQFF.

This clone was observed a single time. The V call is TRBV18, the J call TRBJ1-2; D unresolved. Looked up from germline, CDR1 is KGHSH and CDR2 is LQKENI. There are 13 residues in the CDR3. Trimming removed 3 bases at V and 3 bases at J, with 8 bases between. The CDR3 loop is CASSPREYYGYTF. The CDR3 DNA sequence: TGTGCCAGCTCACCTAGAGAATACTATGGCTACACCTTC.

The V gene is TRBV19, the J gene TRBJ2-7; 7 bases agree with TRBD1. The ends lost 8 bases at V and 0 bases at J; junction bases unmatched: 4. This CDR3 contains 13 residues. Germline CDR1 reads LNHDA; CDR2 reads SQIVND (reference sequence). The CDR3 DNA sequence: TGTGCCAGTGGGGACAGAATCTCCTACGAGCAGTACTTC. As protein: CASGDRISYEQYF. The variable domain in full, completed from reference TRBV19 and TRBJ2-7, reads DGGITQSPKYLFRKEGQNVTLSCEQNLNHDAMYWYRQDPGQGLRLIYYSQIVNDFQKGDIAEGYSVSREKKESFPLTVTSAQKNPTAFYLCASGDRISYEQYFGPGTRLTVT.

This sequence joins TRBV13 and TRBJ1-1, with no clear D. This CDR3 is 14 amino acids long. CDR1 PRHDT and CDR2 FYEKMQ come from the germline V gene (reference sequence). V shed 0 bases and J shed 3 bases, with 8 bases lying between them. DNA of the CDR3: TGTGCCAGCAGCTTAGGCCCGGGTCACACTGAAGCTTTCTTT. This codes for CASSLGPGHTEAFF.

DNA for the CDR3: TGTGCCAGTAGTAGGCGGACAGGGGTGGTGAGTCAGCCCCAGCATTTT. As protein: CASSRRTGVVSQPQHF. This chain links TRBV19 with TRBJ1-5; TRBD1 matches 9 bases. Germline CDR1 reads LNHDA; CDR2 reads SQIVND (reference sequence). V was clipped by 4 bases and J by 6 bases; unmatched bases: 10. This CDR3 has 16 amino acids.

The genes are TRBV7-9 and TRBJ2-7; 9 bases map to TRBD1. CDR1 is SEHNR, CDR2 FQNEAQ, per germline (reference sequence). After removal of 5 bases from V and 2 bases from J, the junction contained 16 bases not matched to a gene. The CDR3 has 18 residues. As DNA, the CDR3 is TGTGCCAGCAGCAAAACGGACGGGACAGGGTTTGACCCCTACGAGCAGTACTTC. It encodes CASSKTDGTGFDPYEQYF.

Details on this clone: Its ends do not fully match the called genes, so a read error is possible. The rearrangement uses TRBV7-7 and TRBJ2-2; a weak D match, TRBD2 (5 bases). The germline V gene has CDR1 SSHAT and CDR2 FNYEAQ (reference sequence). The CDR3 has 17 amino acids. CDR3 sequence (DNA): TGTGCTAGCAGCTTAGCGCTCACAGCCTCGAACACCGGGGAGCTGTTTTTT. Its protein product is CASSLALTASNTGELFF.

A few counts support this clone. This chain joins TRBV30 and TRBJ1-6; D remains ambiguous. The CDR3 is made up of 15 amino acids. V gave up 0 bases and J gave up 3 bases, with 9 bases separating them. Germline CDR1 reads GTSNPN; CDR2 reads SVGIG (reference sequence). CDR3 region: CAWSVDTRYNSPLHF. The DNA for the CDR3 is TGTGCCTGGAGTGTAGACACCCGCTATAATTCACCCCTCCACTTT.

The rearrangement uses TRBV6-5 and TRBJ2-5; a possible D gene is TRBD2 (6 bases). CDR1 is MNHEY, CDR2 SVGAGI, per germline. The length of the CDR3 is 13 residues. Trimming left V 11 bases short and J 5 bases short, with 18 bases between. The CDR3 coding sequence is TGTGCCGGGTGCTCTCGGGGGAGGGAGACCCAGTACTTC. As protein: CAGCSRGRETQYF.

To note about this clone: Relative to the germline gene, one junction end is altered; a read error may explain this. Other DNA sequences in the same sample also yield this CDR3. The gene calls are TRBV10-1 and TRBJ1-1; the D is unclear. CDR1 WNHNN and CDR2 SYGVQD come from the germline V gene (reference sequence). The CDR3 is 13 residues long. As DNA, the CDR3 is TGTGCCAGCAGTGGTCAGATGAACACTGAAGCTTTCTTT. Residues: CASSGQMNTEAFF.

This chain joins TRBV4-2 and TRBJ2-1; 9 bases align to TRBD2. Germline V gene sequence: CDR1 LGHNA, CDR2 YNFKEQ. This CDR3 is built from 16 residues. V lost 0 bases to trimming and J lost 4 bases; unmatched junction nucleotides: 4. In DNA form, the CDR3 reads TGTGCCAGCAGCCAAGAGGCGGGAGGGATTTACAATGAGCAGTTCTTC. Translation: CASSQEAGGIYNEQFF.